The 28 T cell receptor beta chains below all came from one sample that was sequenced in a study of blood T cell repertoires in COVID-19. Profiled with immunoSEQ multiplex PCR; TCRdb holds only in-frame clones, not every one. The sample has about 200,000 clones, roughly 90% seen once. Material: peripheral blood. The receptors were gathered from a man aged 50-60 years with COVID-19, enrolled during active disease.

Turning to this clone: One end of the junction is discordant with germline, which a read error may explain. The CDR3 is CASSPGLANYNEQFF. The CDR3 DNA reads as TGTGCTAGCAGCCCCGGACTAGCGAACTACAATGAGCAGTTCTTC. The chain employs TRBV7-7 and TRBJ2-1; 9 nucleotides align to TRBD2. CDR1 is SSHAT and CDR2 is FNYEAQ in the germline V gene (reference sequence). This CDR3 region has 15 residues. The variable domain in full, with the rest retrieved from reference TRBV7-7 and TRBJ2-1, is GAGVSQSPRYKVTKRGQDVTLRCDPISSHATLYWYQQALGQGPEFLTYFNYEAQPDKSGLPSDRFSAERPEGSISTLTIQRTEQRDSAMYRCASSPGLANYNEQFFGPGTRLTVL.

The CDR3 loop reads CASSLFLGGAPNEKLFF. CDR3 nucleotide sequence: TGTGCCAGCAGCTTGTTTTTGGGGGGGGCGCCGAATGAAAAACTGTTTTTT. The rearrangement uses TRBV5-4 and TRBJ1-4, with D tentatively TRBD1 (6 bases). Germline V gene lookup returns CDR1 SGHNT and CDR2 YYREEE (reference sequence). The CDR3 runs to 17 residues. V shed 1 base and J shed 5 bases, with 18 bases lying between them.

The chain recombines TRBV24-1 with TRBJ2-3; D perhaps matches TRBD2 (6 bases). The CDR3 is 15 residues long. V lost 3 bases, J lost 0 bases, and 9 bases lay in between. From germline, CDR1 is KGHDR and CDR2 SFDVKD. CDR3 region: CATSDPGTSTDTQYF. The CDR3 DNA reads TGTGCCACCAGTGATCCTGGGACTAGCACAGATACGCAGTATTTT.

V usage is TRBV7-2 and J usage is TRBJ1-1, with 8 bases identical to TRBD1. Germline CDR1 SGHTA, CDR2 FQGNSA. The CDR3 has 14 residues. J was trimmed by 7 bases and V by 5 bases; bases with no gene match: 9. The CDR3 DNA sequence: TGTGCCAGCAGCCTACTAACAGGGGGGGGTGAAGCTTTCTTT. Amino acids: CASSLLTGGGEAFF.

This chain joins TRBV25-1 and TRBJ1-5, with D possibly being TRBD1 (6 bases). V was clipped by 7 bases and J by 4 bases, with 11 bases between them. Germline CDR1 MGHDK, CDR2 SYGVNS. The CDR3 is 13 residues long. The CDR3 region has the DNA TGTGCCAGCACAGGGGCCGCAAATCAGCCCCAGCATTTT. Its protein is CASTGAANQPQHF.

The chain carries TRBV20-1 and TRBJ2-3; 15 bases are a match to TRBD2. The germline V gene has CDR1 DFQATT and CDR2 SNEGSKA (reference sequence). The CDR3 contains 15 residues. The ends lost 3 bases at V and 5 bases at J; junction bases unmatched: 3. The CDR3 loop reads CSASGTSGRLDTQYF. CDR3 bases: TGCAGTGCTAGTGGGACTAGCGGGAGGTTAGATACGCAGTATTTT.

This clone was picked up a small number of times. CDR3 protein: CASRFGNSPLHF. DNA of the CDR3: TGTGCCAGCAGGTTCGGGAATTCACCCCTCCACTTT. The chain is built from TRBV2 and TRBJ1-6; D is unresolved. The CDR3 is 12 amino acids. The V and J ends lost 6 bases and 7 bases respectively, with 7 bases between them. CDR1 is SNHLY, CDR2 FYNNEI, per germline.

The CDR3 DNA is TGTGCCAGCAGTTTGGGGGACAGATCCTACGAGCAGTACTTC. The encoded protein is CASSLGDRSYEQYF. This rearrangement joins TRBV27 to TRBJ2-7, with 7 bases identical to TRBD1. The CDR3 has 14 amino acids. Germline CDR1 and CDR2: MNHEY and SMNVEV (reference sequence). V shed 3 bases, J shed 1 base, and the junction held 3 bases outside the gene matches.

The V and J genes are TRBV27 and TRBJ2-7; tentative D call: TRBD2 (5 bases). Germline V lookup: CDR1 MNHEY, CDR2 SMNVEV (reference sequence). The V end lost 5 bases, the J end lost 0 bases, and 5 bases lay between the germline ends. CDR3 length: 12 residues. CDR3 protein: CASSGSSYEQYF. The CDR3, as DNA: TGTGCCAGCAGTGGGAGCTCCTACGAGCAGTACTTC.

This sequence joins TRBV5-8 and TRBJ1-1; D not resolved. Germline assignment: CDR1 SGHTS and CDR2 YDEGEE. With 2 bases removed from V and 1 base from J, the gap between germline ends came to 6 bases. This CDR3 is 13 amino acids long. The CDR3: CASSFQSNTEAFF. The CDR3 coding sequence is TGTGCCAGCAGCTTCCAGTCGAACACTGAAGCTTTCTTT. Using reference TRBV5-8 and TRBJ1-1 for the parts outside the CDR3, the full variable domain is EAGVTQSPTHLIKTRGQQATLRCSPISGHTSVYWYQQALGLGLQFLLWYDEGEERNRGNFPPRFSGRQFPNYSSELNVNALELEDSALYLCASSFQSNTEAFFGQGTRLTVV.

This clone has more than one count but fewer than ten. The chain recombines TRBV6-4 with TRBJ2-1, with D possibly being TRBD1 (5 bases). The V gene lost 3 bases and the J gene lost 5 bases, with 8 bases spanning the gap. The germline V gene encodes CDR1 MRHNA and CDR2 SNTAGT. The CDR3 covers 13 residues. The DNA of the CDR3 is TGTGCCAGCAGTGAACAGGCGAACAATGAGCAGTTCTTC. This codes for CASSEQANNEQFF.

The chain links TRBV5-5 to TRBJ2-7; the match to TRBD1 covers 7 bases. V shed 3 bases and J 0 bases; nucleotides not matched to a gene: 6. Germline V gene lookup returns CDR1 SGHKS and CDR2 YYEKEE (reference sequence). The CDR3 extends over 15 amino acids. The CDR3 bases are TGTGCCAGCAGCTCATCCGGGACAGCCTCCTACGAGCAGTACTTC. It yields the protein CASSSSGTASYEQYF. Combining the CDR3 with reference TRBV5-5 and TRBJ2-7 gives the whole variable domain DAGVTQSPTHLIKTRGQQVTLRCSPISGHKSVSWYQQVLGQGPQFIFQYYEKEERGRGNFPDRFSARQFPNYSSELNVNALLLGDSALYLCASSSSGTASYEQYFGPGTRLTVT.

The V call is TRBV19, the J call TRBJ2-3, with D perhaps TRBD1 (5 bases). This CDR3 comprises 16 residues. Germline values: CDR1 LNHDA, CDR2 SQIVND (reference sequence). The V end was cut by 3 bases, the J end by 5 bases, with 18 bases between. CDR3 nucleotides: TGTGCCAGTAGTATCTCGACAGTTTCCCCTGGAGATACGCAGTATTTT. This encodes CASSISTVSPGDTQYF.

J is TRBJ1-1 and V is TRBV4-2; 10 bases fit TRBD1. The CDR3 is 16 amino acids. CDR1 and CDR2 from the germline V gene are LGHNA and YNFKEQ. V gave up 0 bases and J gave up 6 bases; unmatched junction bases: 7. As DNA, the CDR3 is TGTGCCAGCAGCCAAGATCTTTCGACAGGGGGCGCTGAAGCTTTCTTT. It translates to CASSQDLSTGGAEAFF.

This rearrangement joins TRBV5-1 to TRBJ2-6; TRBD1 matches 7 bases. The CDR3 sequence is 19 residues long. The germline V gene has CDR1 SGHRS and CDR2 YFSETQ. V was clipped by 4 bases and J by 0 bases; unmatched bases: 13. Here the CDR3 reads CASSPLPRDSNSGANVLTF. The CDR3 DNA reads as TGCGCCAGCAGCCCCCTCCCCCGGGACAGCAACTCTGGGGCCAACGTCCTGACTTTC.

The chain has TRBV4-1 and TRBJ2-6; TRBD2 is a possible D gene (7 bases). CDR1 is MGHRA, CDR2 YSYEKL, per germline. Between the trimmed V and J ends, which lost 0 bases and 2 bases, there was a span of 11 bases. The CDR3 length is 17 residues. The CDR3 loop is CASSQEGGGTGANVLTF. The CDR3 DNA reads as TGCGCCAGCAGCCAAGAAGGGGGAGGGACTGGGGCCAACGTCCTGACTTTC.

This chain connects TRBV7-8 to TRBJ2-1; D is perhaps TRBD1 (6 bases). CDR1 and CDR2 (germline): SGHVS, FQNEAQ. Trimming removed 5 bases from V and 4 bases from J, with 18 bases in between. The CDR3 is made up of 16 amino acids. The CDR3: CASSPQTGTRYNEQFF. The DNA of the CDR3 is TGTGCCAGCAGCCCCCAAACAGGGACCCGATACAATGAGCAGTTCTTC.

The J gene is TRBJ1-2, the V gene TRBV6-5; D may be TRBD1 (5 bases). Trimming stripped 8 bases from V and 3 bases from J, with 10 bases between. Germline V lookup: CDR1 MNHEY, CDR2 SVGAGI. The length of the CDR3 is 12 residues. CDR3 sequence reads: CASHGRDYGYTF. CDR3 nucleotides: TGTGCCAGCCACGGCAGGGACTATGGCTACACCTTC.

CDR3: CASSLGGENTEAFF. CDR3 nucleotides: TGTGCCAGCAGCTTGGGCGGAGAGAACACTGAAGCTTTCTTT. V usage is TRBV5-8 and J usage is TRBJ1-1; D is ambiguous. The V end lost 0 bases, the J end lost 1 base, and 7 bases lay between the germline ends. In germline, CDR1 is SGHTS, CDR2 YDEGEE. The CDR3 consists of 14 residues.

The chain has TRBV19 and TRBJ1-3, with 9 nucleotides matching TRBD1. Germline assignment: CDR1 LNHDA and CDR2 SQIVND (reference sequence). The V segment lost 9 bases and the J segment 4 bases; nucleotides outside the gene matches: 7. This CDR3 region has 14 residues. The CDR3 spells CASSQGASGNTIYF. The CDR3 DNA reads TGTGCCAGCTCACAGGGGGCCTCCGGAAACACCATATATTTT.

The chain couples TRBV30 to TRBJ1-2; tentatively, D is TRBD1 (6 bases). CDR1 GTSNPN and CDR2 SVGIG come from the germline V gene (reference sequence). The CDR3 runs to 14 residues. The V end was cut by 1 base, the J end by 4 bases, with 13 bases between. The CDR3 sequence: CAWSALGTLYGYTF. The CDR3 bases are TGTGCCTGGAGTGCCTTGGGGACACTCTATGGCTACACCTTC.

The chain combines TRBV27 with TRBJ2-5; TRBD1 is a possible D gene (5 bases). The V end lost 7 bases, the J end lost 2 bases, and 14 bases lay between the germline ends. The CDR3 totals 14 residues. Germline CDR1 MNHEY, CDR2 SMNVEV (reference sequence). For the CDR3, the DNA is TGTGCCAGCACCAAAAGGGCAGGGCAAGAGACCCAGTACTTC. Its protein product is CASTKRAGQETQYF.

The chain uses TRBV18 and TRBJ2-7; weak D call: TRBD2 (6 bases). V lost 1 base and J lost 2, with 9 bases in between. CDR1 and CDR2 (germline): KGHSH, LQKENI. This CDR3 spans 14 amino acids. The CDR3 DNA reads TGTGCCAGCTCACCACTAGCGGAAACCTACGAGCAGTACTTC. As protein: CASSPLAETYEQYF. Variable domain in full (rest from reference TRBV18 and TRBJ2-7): NAGVMQNPRHLVRRRGQEARLRCSPMKGHSHVYWYRQLPEEGLKFMVYLQKENIIDESGMPKERFSAEFPKEGPSILRIQQVVRGDSAAYFCASSPLAETYEQYFGPGTRLTVT.

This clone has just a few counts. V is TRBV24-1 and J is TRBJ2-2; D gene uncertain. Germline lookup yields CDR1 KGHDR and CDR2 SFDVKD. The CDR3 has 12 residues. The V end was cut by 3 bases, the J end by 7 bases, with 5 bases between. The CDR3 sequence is CATSDRGGELFF. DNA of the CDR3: TGTGCCACCAGTGATCGCGGCGGGGAGCTGTTTTTT.

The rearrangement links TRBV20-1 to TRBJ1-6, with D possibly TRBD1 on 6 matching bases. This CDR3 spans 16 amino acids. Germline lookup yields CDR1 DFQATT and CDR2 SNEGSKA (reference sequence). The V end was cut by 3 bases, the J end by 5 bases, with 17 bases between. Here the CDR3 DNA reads TGCAGTGCTAGTACAGGCCAGGGGATTCATAATTCACCCCTCCACTTT. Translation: CSASTGQGIHNSPLHF.

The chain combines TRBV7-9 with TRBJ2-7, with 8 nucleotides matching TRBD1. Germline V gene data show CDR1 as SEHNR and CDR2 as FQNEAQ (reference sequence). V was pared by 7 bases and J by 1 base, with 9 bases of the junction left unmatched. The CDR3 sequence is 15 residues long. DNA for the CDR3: TGTGCCAGCACCAAGAACCAGGGGGCTTCCTACGAGCAGTACTTC. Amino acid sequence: CASTKNQGASYEQYF.

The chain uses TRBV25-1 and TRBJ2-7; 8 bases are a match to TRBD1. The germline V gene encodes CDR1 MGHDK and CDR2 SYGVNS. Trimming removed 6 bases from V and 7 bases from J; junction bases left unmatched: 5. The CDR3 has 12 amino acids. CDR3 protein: CASRQGAREQYF. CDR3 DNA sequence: TGTGCCAGCAGGCAGGGGGCTCGGGAGCAGTACTTC.

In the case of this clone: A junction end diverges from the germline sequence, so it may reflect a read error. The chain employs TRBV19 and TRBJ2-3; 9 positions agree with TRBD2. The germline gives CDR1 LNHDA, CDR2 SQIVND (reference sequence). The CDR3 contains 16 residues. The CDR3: CASSIQGGGAYLSVHF. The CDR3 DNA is TGTGCCAGTAGTATTCAGGGCGGGGGGGCCTATTTGTCGGTGCATTTT.